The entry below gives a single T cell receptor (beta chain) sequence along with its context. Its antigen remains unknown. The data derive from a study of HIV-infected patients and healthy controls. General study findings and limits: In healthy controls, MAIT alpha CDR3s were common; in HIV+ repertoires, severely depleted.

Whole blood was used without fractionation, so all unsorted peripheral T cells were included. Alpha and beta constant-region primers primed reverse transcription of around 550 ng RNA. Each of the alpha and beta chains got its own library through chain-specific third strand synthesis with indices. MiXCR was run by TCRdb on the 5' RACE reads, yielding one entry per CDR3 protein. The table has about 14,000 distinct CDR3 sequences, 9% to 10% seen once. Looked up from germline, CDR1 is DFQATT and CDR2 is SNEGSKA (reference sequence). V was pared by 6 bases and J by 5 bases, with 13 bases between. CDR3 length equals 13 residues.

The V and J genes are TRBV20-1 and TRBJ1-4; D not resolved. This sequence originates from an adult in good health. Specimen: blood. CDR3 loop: CSATGADNEKLFF. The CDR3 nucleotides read TGCAGTGCCACTGGTGCCGACAATGAAAAACTGTTTTTT.